This record covers a single T cell receptor (beta chain). Its antigen is currently unknown. One end of the junction is discordant with germline, which a read error may explain. Profiling relied on immunoSEQ multiplex PCR, and the TCRdb table lists in-frame clones only, not all of them. The data hold 30,000 to 45,000 clones, with about 94% observed a single time. The length of the CDR3 is 14 residues. Germline lookup yields CDR1 MDHEN and CDR2 SYDVKM. This record comes from a study of graft-versus-host responses after intestinal transplantation. Study as a whole: Transplant types were multivisceral, liver-intestinal, or isolated intestinal.

Study-wide results and limits: Marrow from the recipient contained GvH clones, some of which had appeared first in ileum or blood.

The receptor was derived from a human donor who was the organ donor for an intestinal transplant. Sequences were derived from unstimulated CD8+ T cells sorted from spleen or lymph node cells, sampled before transplant. This chain uses TRBV28 with TRBJ2-3; D uncertain. The CDR3 loop reads CVSSLFLSTDTQYF. CDR3 DNA sequence: TGTGTCAGCAGTTTGTTCCTCAGCACAGATACGCAGTATTTT.